This TCR beta chain came from a study of CD8+ T cells in alopecia areata. This CDR3 comprises 15 residues. Germline loops: CDR1 MDHEN, CDR2 SYDVKM. Trimming removed 7 bases from V and 0 bases from J, with 16 bases in between. Extracted RNA was reverse transcribed, and the resulting cDNA served as sequencing template. Sequencing was performed with immunoSEQ multiplex PCR; in TCRdb, only in-frame clones are kept and a portion is missing. The table includes 100,000 to 120,000 clones, 45% to 70% detected once. The chain employs TRBV28 and TRBJ2-7; the D gene could be TRBD1 or TRBD2 (5 bases each). The source of this sequence is a human donor in good health. Sample: CD8+ T cells sorted from blood. CDR3 sequence: CASTETGTLSYEQYF. CDR3 DNA: TGTGCCAGCACCGAAACCGGGACCCTCTCCTACGAGCAGTACTTC. Supplemented by reference TRBV28 and TRBJ2-7, the full variable domain reads DVKVTQSSRYLVKRTGEKVFLECVQDMDHENMFWYRQDPGLGLRLIYFSYDVKMKEKGDIPEGYSVSREKKERFSLILESASTNQTSMYLCASTETGTLSYEQYFGPGTRLTVT.